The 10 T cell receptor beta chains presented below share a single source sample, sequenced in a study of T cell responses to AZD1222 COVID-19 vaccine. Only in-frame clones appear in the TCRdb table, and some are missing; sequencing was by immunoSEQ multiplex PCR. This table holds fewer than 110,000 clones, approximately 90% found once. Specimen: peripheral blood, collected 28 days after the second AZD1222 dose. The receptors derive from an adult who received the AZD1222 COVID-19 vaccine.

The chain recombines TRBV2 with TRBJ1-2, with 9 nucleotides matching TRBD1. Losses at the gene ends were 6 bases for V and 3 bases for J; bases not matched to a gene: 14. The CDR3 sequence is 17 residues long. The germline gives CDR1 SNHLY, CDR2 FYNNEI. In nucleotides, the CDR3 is TGTGCCAGCAGGAGACCACCCGGGACAGGGTCCGACTATGGCTACACCTTC. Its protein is CASRRPPGTGSDYGYTF.

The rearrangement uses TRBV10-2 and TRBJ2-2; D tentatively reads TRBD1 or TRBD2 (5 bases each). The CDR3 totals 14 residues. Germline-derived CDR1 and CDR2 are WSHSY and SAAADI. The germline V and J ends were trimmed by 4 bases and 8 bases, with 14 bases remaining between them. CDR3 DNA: TGCGCCAGCAGTGCGTCAGGGAGAATGGGGGAGCTGTTTTTT. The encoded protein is CASSASGRMGELFF.

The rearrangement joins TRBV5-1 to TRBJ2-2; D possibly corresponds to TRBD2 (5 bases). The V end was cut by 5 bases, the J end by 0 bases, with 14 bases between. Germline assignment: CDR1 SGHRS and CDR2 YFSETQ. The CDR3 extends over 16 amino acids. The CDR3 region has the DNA TGCGCCAGCAGTTGGTTCGAGCGGCCGAACACCGGGGAGCTGTTTTTT. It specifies CASSWFERPNTGELFF.

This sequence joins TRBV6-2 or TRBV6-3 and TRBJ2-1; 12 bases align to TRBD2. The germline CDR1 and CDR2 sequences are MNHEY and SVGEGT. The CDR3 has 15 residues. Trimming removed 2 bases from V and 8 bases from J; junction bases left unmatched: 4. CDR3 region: CASSYRLAGGDEQFF. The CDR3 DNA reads TGTGCCAGCAGTTACAGGCTAGCGGGAGGGGATGAGCAGTTCTTC.

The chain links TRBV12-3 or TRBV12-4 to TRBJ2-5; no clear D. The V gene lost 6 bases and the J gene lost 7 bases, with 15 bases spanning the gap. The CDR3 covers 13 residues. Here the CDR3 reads CASRIDNKVTQYF. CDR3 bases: TGTGCCAGCAGGATTGACAATAAGGTGACCCAGTACTTC.

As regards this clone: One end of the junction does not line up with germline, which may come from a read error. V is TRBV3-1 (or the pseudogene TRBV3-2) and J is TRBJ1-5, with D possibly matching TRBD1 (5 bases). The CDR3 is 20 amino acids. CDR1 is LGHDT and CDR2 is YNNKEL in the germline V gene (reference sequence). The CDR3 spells CASSQDGGVGSMIGNQPQHF. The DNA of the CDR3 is TGTGCCAGCAGCCAAGACGGGGGAGTGGGGTCCATGATCGGCAACCAGCCCCAGCATTTT.

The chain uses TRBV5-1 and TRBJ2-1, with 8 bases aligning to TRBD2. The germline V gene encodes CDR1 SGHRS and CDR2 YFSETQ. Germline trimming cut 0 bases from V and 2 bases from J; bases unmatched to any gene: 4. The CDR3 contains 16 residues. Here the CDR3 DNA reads TGCGCCAGCAGCTTGGCGGCGGGGGGAACCTACAATGAGCAGTTCTTC. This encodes CASSLAAGGTYNEQFF.

CDR3 sequence reads: CSARGGQGYTF. The CDR3, as DNA: TGCAGTGCTAGGGGGGGCCAGGGCTACACCTTC. The rearrangement joins TRBV20-1 to TRBJ1-2; D might be TRBD1 (6 bases). Trimming shortened V by 3 bases and J by 8 bases, and 10 bases separated the two germline ends. CDR1 and CDR2 (germline): DFQATT, SNEGSKA (reference sequence). There are 11 residues in the CDR3.

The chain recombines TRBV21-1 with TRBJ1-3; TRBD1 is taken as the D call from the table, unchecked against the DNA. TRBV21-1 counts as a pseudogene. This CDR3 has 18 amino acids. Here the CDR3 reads CASSSPLRTSCPVDTIYF. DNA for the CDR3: TGTGCCAGCAGCTCCCCGCTTAGGACATCCTGCCCTGTCGACACCATATATTTT.

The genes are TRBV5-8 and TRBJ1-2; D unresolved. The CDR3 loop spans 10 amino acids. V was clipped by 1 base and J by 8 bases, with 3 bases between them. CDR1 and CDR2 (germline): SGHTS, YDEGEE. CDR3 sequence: CASSLTGYTF. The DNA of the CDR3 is TGTGCCAGCAGCTTGACCGGCTACACCTTC.